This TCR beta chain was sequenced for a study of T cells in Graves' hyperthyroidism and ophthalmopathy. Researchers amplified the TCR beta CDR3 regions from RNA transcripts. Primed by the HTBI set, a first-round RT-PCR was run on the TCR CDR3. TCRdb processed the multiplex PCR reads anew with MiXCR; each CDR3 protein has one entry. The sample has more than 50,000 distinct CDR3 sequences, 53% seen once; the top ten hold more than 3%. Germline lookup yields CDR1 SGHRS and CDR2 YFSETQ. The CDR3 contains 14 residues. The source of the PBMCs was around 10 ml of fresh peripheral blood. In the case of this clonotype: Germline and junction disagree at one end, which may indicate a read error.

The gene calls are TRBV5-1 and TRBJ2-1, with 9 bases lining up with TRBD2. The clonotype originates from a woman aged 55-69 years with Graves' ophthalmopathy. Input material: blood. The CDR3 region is CASSPSGDENEQFF. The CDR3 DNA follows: TGCGCCAGCAGCCCTAGCGGGGATGAAAATGAACAGTTCTTC.